This is a list of T cell receptor beta chains from one sample in a study of cytomegalovirus exposure and HLA in healthy donors. Profiled with immunoSEQ multiplex PCR; TCRdb holds only in-frame clones, not every one. The sample holds about 300,000 clones; roughly 90% are singletons and the top ten take about 0.86%. Input material: PBMCs. The receptors come from a woman between 18 and 29 years old in good health and CMV-seronegative. Each CDR3 is given with its conserved first and last residue. The D gene is left open where the match is weak. Clone size is stated in some rows and not others, as once, few, many or a class when expanded.

V: TRBV6-5; J: TRBJ2-4; size: NA; D: NA; DNA: TGTGCCAGCAGCGAAGGAGTTCCCGCGGTTCAGTACTTC; CDR3: CASSEGVPAVQYF
V: TRBV30; J: TRBJ1-5; size: NA; D: NA; DNA: TGTGCCTGGAGTGTATCCGGGGGAGTGCGGCCCCAGCATTTT; CDR3: CAWSVSGGVRPQHF
V: TRBV7-2; J: TRBJ2-5; size: NA; D: TRBD1; DNA: TGTGCCAGCAGCGGAATCCGGGACAGGGTATCCAGCCACCAAGAGACCCAGTACTTC; CDR3: CASSGIRDRVSSHQETQYF
V: TRBV6-5; J: TRBJ1-1; size: NA; D: NA; DNA: TGTGCCAGCAGTTACTCGTTCAGGGTCTCTCACACTGAAGCTTTCTTT; CDR3: CASSYSFRVSHTEAFF
V: TRBV28; J: TRBJ2-7; size: NA; D: TRBD2; DNA: TGTGCCAGCTTCAAGTTGGGGACTAGTTCCTACGAGCAGTACTTC; CDR3: CASFKLGTSSYEQYF
V: TRBV25-1; J: TRBJ2-7; size: NA; D: NA; DNA: TGTGCCAGCAGTGAAAGCGTGAGTAACCGGAGGAACGAGCAGTACTTC; CDR3: CASSESVSNRRNEQYF
V: TRBV2; J: TRBJ1-1; size: NA; D: NA; DNA: TGTGCCAGCAGTGACGTAATCGACACTGAAGCTTTCTTT; CDR3: CASSDVIDTEAFF
V: TRBV28; J: TRBJ2-5; size: once; D: NA; DNA: TGTGCCAGCAGTTTTCTAAAAGAGACCCAGTACTTC; CDR3: CASSFLKETQYF
V: TRBV4-1; J: TRBJ2-1; size: NA; D: TRBD2; DNA: TGCGCCAGCAGCCAGCAGCGGGGGGGGATTGAGCAGTTCTTC; CDR3: CASSQQRGGIEQFF
V: TRBV27; J: TRBJ2-1; size: once; D: NA; DNA: TGTGCCAGCAGCCTGTCGGGACTCTACAATGAGCAGTTCTTC; CDR3: CASSLSGLYNEQFF
V: TRBV10-2; J: TRBJ2-1; size: NA; D: NA; DNA: TGCGCCAGCAGGTCACCAGGGGAGGGCTACAATGAGCAGTTCTTC; CDR3: CASRSPGEGYNEQFF
V: TRBV27; J: TRBJ2-7; size: NA; D: TRBD1; DNA: TGTGCCAGCAGTTCAAGGGACAGGGTCGGTTACGAGCAGTACTTC; CDR3: CASSSRDRVGYEQYF
V: TRBV11-3; J: TRBJ2-1; size: NA; D: TRBD2; DNA: TGTGCCAGCGGAAGGACTAGCGGCTCCAATGAGCAGTTCTTC; CDR3: CASGRTSGSNEQFF
V: TRBV11-1; J: TRBJ2-7; size: NA; D: TRBD2; DNA: TGTGCCAGCAGCACGAGCGGGAGTATTGGCTACGAGCAGTACTTC; CDR3: CASSTSGSIGYEQYF
V: TRBV5-1; J: TRBJ2-6; size: NA; D: NA; DNA: TGCGCCAGCAGCTATACGGGGAACTCTGGGGCCAACGTCCTGACTTTC; CDR3: CASSYTGNSGANVLTF
V: TRBV27; J: TRBJ1-1; size: NA; D: NA; DNA: TGTGCCAGCAGTTTTCAGGGAATAGGGATCGCTGAAGCTTTCTTT; CDR3: CASSFQGIGIAEAFF
V: TRBV19; J: TRBJ1-4; size: once; D: NA; DNA: TGTGCCAGGTTAAATGAAAAACTGTTTTTT; CDR3: CARLNEKLFF
V: TRBV6-5; J: TRBJ2-5; size: NA; D: TRBD2; DNA: TGTGCCAGCGCCGGGACTAGCGGAGAGACCCAGTACTTC; CDR3: CASAGTSGETQYF
V: TRBV11-2; J: TRBJ2-7; size: NA; D: NA; DNA: TGTGCCAGCAGCTTAGTGGGCCTTGCGATCTCCTACGAGCAGTACTTC; CDR3: CASSLVGLAISYEQYF
V: TRBV15; J: TRBJ1-3; size: NA; D: NA; DNA: TGTGCCACCAGCAGAGACAACTCTGGAAACACCATATATTTT; CDR3: CATSRDNSGNTIYF
V: TRBV28; J: TRBJ2-7; size: once; D: NA; DNA: TGTGCCAGCAGTTATCCTGACATCTCCTACGAGCAGTACTTC; CDR3: CASSYPDISYEQYF
V: TRBV9; J: TRBJ2-7; size: once; D: TRBD2; DNA: TGTGCCAGCAGCGAAGGGACTAGCGGAAACTACGAGCAGTACTTC; CDR3: CASSEGTSGNYEQYF
V: TRBV9; J: TRBJ2-3; size: NA; D: TRBD2; DNA: TGTGCCAGCGCGAGAAGCGGGAGATATGGAGATACGCAGTATTTT; CDR3: CASARSGRYGDTQYF